The clone carrying this T cell receptor (beta chain) was picked up a small number of times. MiXCR, applied by TCRdb to the 5' RACE reads, yields one record per CDR3 protein. There are about 150,000 distinct CDR3 sequences in the sample; about an eighth occur only once, and approximately 3.5% lies in the top ten. CDR3 length: 13 amino acids. The V end was cut by 2 bases, the J end by 4 bases, with 7 bases between. Germline V gene sequence: CDR1 MNHEY, CDR2 SVGEGT. This sample was included in a study of T-cell memory formation after mild COVID-19. The sequencing sample was made of PBMCs or a T cell subset sorted from them (not recorded which). This chain joins TRBV6-2 or TRBV6-3 and TRBJ2-3, with D unclear. The clonotype comes from a man between 18 and 35 years old who had mild COVID-19 (a few samples of this study predate the infection). Cell type and time point are not known. This CDR3 reads CASSYRAADTQYF. CDR3 sequence (DNA): TGTGCCAGCAGTTACAGGGCAGCAGATACGCAGTATTTT.